A single sample gave rise to the 16 T cell receptor beta chains below, sequenced in a study of T-cell reconstitution after alpha-beta-depleted transplantation in children. Researchers prepared the TCRbeta library using unique molecular identifiers, the study reports. Via MiXCR, TCRdb re-called the PCR reads, giving one row per CDR3 protein. Altogether around 16,000 distinct CDR3 sequences are present, around 7.7% being singletons, with the ten largest covering 36%. Sequences were derived from PBMCs, mostly from graft donor cells, sampled 60 days after TCRalphabeta/CD19-depleted stem cell transplant. These receptors originate from a boy less than two years old who had a stem cell transplant for Wiskott-Aldrich syndrome, so the T cells may come from the graft donor.

This clonotype was counted at least ten times. The rearrangement uses TRBV30 and TRBJ1-4; D unresolved. The germline V gene encodes CDR1 GTSNPN and CDR2 SVGIG (reference sequence). The CDR3 spans 13 residues. V was shortened by 1 base and J by 10 bases, with 13 bases between the two germline ends. In nucleotides, the CDR3 is TGTGCCTGGAGTGAGGGTTTAATAAGAAAACTGTTTTTT. Residues: CAWSEGLIRKLFF.

The chain combines TRBV20-1 with TRBJ2-7; 7 bases match TRBD1. After removal of 4 bases from V and 2 bases from J, the junction contained 8 bases not matched to a gene. Germline values: CDR1 DFQATT, CDR2 SNEGSKA (reference sequence). The CDR3 is made up of 14 amino acids. Here the CDR3 reads CSAMGQTLPYEQYF. Here the CDR3 DNA reads TGCAGTGCTATGGGACAGACCCTACCCTACGAGCAGTACTTC.

This clonotype was seen ten or more times. The chain combines TRBV10-1 with TRBJ2-2; 12 nucleotides line up with TRBD2. After removal of 2 bases from V and 7 bases from J, the junction contained 5 bases not matched to a gene. This CDR3 is 16 amino acids long. The germline CDR1 and CDR2 sequences are WNHNN and SYGVQD (reference sequence). The CDR3 spells CASSELLAGGIGELFF. CDR3 nucleotides: TGCGCCAGCAGTGAGCTACTAGCGGGAGGTATCGGGGAGCTGTTTTTT.

The table lists this clonotype with many counts. The V and J genes are TRBV6-5 and TRBJ1-2, with D unclear. Trimming pared 6 bases from V and 4 bases from J, leaving 6 bases between. This CDR3 contains 11 residues. Germline CDR1 MNHEY, CDR2 SVGAGI. CDR3 DNA sequence: TGTGCCAGCAGATGGGGCTATGGCTACACCTTC. Its translation: CASRWGYGYTF.

In this sample, this clonotype turned up a few times. V gene TRBV5-1 combines with J gene TRBJ2-5; 9 bases match TRBD2. With V trimmed by 5 bases and J by 9 bases, 14 bases remained unmatched. The CDR3 covers 15 residues. Germline V gives CDR1 SGHRS, CDR2 YFSETQ. CDR3 DNA: TGCGCCAGCAGTCAACCGTCCGGGACTAGCTTTTCCCAGTACTTC. This codes for CASSQPSGTSFSQYF.

The sample holds a few counts of this clonotype. The rearrangement joins TRBV20-1 to TRBJ2-1, with D possibly being TRBD2 (6 bases). Looked up from germline, CDR1 is DFQATT and CDR2 is SNEGSKA (reference sequence). V was pared by 6 bases and J by 2 bases, with 23 bases between. This CDR3 contains 17 residues. The CDR3 loop reads CSARAGKVRETYNEQFF. The DNA for the CDR3 is TGCAGTGCCAGGGCGGGAAAGGTCCGGGAAACCTACAATGAGCAGTTCTTC.

CDR3 loop: CAWSRRDRVREQYF. The CDR3, as DNA: TGTGCCTGGAGCAGGAGGGACAGGGTGAGGGAGCAGTACTTC. The chain is built from TRBV30 and TRBJ2-7; 9 bases map to TRBD1. CDR1 is GTSNPN and CDR2 is SVGIG in the germline V gene (reference sequence). The trim removed 3 bases at V and 7 bases at J, leaving 10 bases unmatched. The CDR3 consists of 14 residues.

The chain employs TRBV29-1 and TRBJ2-5; D gene unclear. Germline values: CDR1 SQVTM, CDR2 ANQGSEA. V was pared by 4 bases and J by 2 bases, with 8 bases between. This CDR3 is built from 12 residues. CDR3: CSVATTQETQYF. In nucleotides, the CDR3 is TGCAGCGTTGCTACCACACAAGAGACCCAGTACTTC.

At least ten counts were recorded for this clonotype. V usage is TRBV24-1 and J usage is TRBJ2-1; the match to TRBD2 covers 9 bases. V lost 3 bases to trimming and J lost 2 bases; unmatched junction nucleotides: 7. The CDR3 extends over 17 amino acids. Germline V gene lookup returns CDR1 KGHDR and CDR2 SFDVKD. CDR3 loop: CATSDGAGGSAYNEQFF. The CDR3, as DNA: TGTGCCACCAGTGATGGAGCGGGAGGTAGCGCCTACAATGAGCAGTTCTTC.

V usage is TRBV24-1 and J usage is TRBJ2-5; 9 nucleotides line up with TRBD2. Germline V gene data show CDR1 as KGHDR and CDR2 as SFDVKD. Trimming removed 6 bases from V and 5 bases from J; junction bases left unmatched: 12. The CDR3 has 16 amino acids. CDR3 sequence reads: CATSWTSATGHETQYF. The CDR3 DNA is TGTGCCACCAGTTGGACTAGCGCGACCGGGCATGAGACCCAGTACTTC.

This clonotype rates as medium-sized. The junction departs from germline at one end; a sequencing error may be responsible. The J gene is TRBJ2-3, the V gene TRBV20-1; the match to TRBD2 covers 7 bases. The length of the CDR3 is 13 residues. The V gene's germline CDR1 is DFQATT and CDR2 SNEGSKA (reference sequence). CDR3 region: CSARDPTPSGAPF. CDR3 in DNA: TGCAGTGCTAGAGATCCTACTCCTAGCGGAGCGCCTTTT.

This clonotype was recorded at least ten times. V and J are TRBV24-1 and TRBJ1-6; 8 nucleotides align to TRBD1. The trim removed 7 bases at V and 7 bases at J, leaving 8 bases unmatched. The CDR3 contains 15 residues. Germline V gives CDR1 KGHDR, CDR2 SFDVKD. The CDR3 DNA reads as TGTGCCACCAGCTCCGGACAGGGTCCAAATTCACCCCTCCACTTT. Its protein product is CATSSGQGPNSPLHF.

This clonotype was seen at least ten times. This chain connects TRBV6-1 to TRBJ2-3, with 10 bases aligning to TRBD1. Germline values: CDR1 MNHNS, CDR2 SASEGT. The trim removed 7 bases at V and 3 bases at J, leaving 7 bases unmatched. The CDR3 sequence is 15 residues long. The CDR3 reads CASKDRGRRTDTQYF. CDR3 sequence (DNA): TGTGCCAGCAAAGACAGGGGGCGGAGGACAGATACGCAGTATTTT.

This clonotype was seen many times. The chain employs TRBV20-1 and TRBJ2-4; no clear D. The CDR3 contains 14 residues. CDR1 is DFQATT and CDR2 is SNEGSKA in the germline V gene (reference sequence). V was clipped by 3 bases and J by 2 bases, with 11 bases between them. The CDR3 DNA is TGCAGTGCTAGGGTAACTTGGCCCAAAAACATTCAGTACTTC. Protein: CSARVTWPKNIQYF.

This clonotype appeared many times. The V gene is TRBV3-1, the J gene TRBJ1-2; D is unresolved. The ends were cut back, 1 base at V and 4 bases at J, with 10 bases in the middle. CDR3 length: 14 amino acids. In germline, CDR1 is LGHDT, CDR2 YNNKEL (reference sequence). The CDR3 DNA sequence: TGTGCCAGCAGCCAAGGTCAGACCTTCTATGGCTACACCTTC. It encodes CASSQGQTFYGYTF. Combining the CDR3 with reference TRBV3-1 and TRBJ1-2 gives the whole variable domain DTAVSQTPKYLVTQMGNDKSIKCEQNLGHDTMYWYKQDSKKFLKIMFSYNNKELIINETVPNRFSPKSPDKAHLNLHINSLELGDSAVYFCASSQGQTFYGYTFGSGTRLTVV.

In its sample, this clonotype was seen many times. The chain's CDR3 is CASSKGTSGRRLQETQYF. As DNA, the CDR3 is TGTGCCAGCAGCAAAGGGACTAGCGGGAGGAGGTTACAAGAGACCCAGTACTTC. The chain combines TRBV7-3 with TRBJ2-5, with 15 nucleotides matching TRBD2. Trimming at V came to 5 bases and at J to 2 bases, leaving 9 bases not matched to a gene. The CDR3 totals 18 residues. Germline V gene sequence: CDR1 SGHTA, CDR2 FQGTGA.